This TCR beta chain was documented in a study of T cell responses to AZD1222 COVID-19 vaccine. Findings and limits, study-wide: Baseline seropositivity characterized only a handful of AZD1222 recipients. Repertoires were obtained solely post-peak T cell response.

Repertoires were generated with immunoSEQ multiplex PCR, while TCRdb's copy carries only in-frame clones and drops some. The repertoire has approximately 180,000 clones, around nine tenths of them found once; the top ten carry about 3%. This CDR3 has 15 residues. Germline V CDR1 and CDR2: SGHRS, YFSETQ. The trim removed 4 bases at V and 4 bases at J, leaving 6 bases unmatched. Comments on this clone: Antigen: not known.

This TCR derives from an adult in good health. The chain combines TRBV5-1 with TRBJ2-3, with 10 positions matching TRBD2. The sample was peripheral blood, taken on day 0 of AZD1222 vaccination. The DNA of the CDR3 is TGCGCCAGCAGCCTTAGCGGGAGGACGGCAGATACGCAGTATTTT. It translates to CASSLSGRTADTQYF. The variable domain in full, completed from reference TRBV5-1 and TRBJ2-3, reads KAGVTQTPRYLIKTRGQQVTLSCSPISGHRSVSWYQQTPGQGLQFLFEYFSETQRNKGNFPGRFSGRQFSNSRSEMNVSTLELGDSALYLCASSLSGRTADTQYFGPGTRLTVL.